This T cell receptor beta chain was identified during a study of beta chain features in type 1 diabetes. The entirety of the isolated RNA underwent reverse transcription, so expressed TCRB transcripts were sequenced. Clones were sequenced by immunoSEQ multiplex PCR, and TCRdb holds only the in-frame ones, with some missing. Found here are fewer than 450,000 clones, roughly 14% of them singletons; the top ten hold 0.013% to 0.015%. Broader study findings: Over-representation of high TCR-expressing cells was a possible consequence of cDNA sequencing. All four CD4+ subsets from Type 1 diabetes patients carried moderately but significantly shorter TCRB CDR3s. The VDJ junctions of type 1 diabetes patients carried fewer insertions and more deletions.

The CDR3 loop spans 14 amino acids. CDR1 is SEHNR and CDR2 is FQNEAQ in the germline V gene (reference sequence). Deletions cut 6 bases from V and 3 bases from J, with 12 bases between. On this clone itself: What it binds is unknown.

The sample consisted of naive CD4+ T cells from blood. The rearrangement links TRBV7-9 to TRBJ2-1, with D unresolved. This receptor was obtained from a woman younger than 35 with type 1 diabetes. The CDR3 sequence is CASSWLGNYNEQFF. CDR3 nucleotides: TGTGCCAGCAGTTGGCTAGGAAACTACAATGAGCAGTTCTTC.